The 26 T cell receptor beta chains reported below all come from one sample, sequenced in a study of T cell repertoires in cytomegalovirus infection. These TCRs' antigens remain unknown. Using its own MiXCR run on the reads, TCRdb lists one record per CDR3 protein. The data contain some 940,000 distinct CDR3 sequences, approximately 31% of them singletons. This specimen was cultured CD8+ T cells from PBMCs, taken from culture after CMV antigen stimulation. The receptors originated from a human donor in good health (CMV status not recorded). Some clones in this sample may be carry-over from other donors' samples.

This clonotype was seen a handful of times. The chain links TRBV14 to TRBJ1-6, with 7 bases aligning to TRBD1. Germline V gene lookup returns CDR1 SGHDN and CDR2 FVKESK. CDR3 length: 14 amino acids. Germline trimming cut 1 base from V and 9 bases from J; bases unmatched to any gene: 3. CDR3 DNA: TGTGCCAGCAGCCAAGCGTCAGGGGGTTCACCCCTCCACTTT. This translates into CASSQASGGSPLHF.

This clonotype showed up just a few times. The rearrangement joins TRBV28 to TRBJ2-7; D is ambiguous. This CDR3 comprises 15 residues. V was trimmed by 7 bases and J by 3 bases, leaving 19 bases between them. CDR1 is MDHEN, CDR2 SYDVKM, per germline. The CDR3 nucleotides read TGTGCCAGCACCACCAGGAATCACCTTTTCTACGAGCAGTACTTC. Its protein product is CASTTRNHLFYEQYF.

V usage is TRBV6-2 or TRBV6-3 and J usage is TRBJ2-7; 10 bases match TRBD2. Germline CDR1 is MNHEY and CDR2 is SVGEGT. Trimming at V came to 2 bases and at J to 3 bases, leaving 4 bases not matched to a gene. The CDR3 sequence is 15 residues long. Here the CDR3 DNA reads TGTGCCAGCAGTTACGAGCCTAGCGGGGGCTACGAGCAGTACGTC. Its translation is CASSYEPSGGYEQYV.

This chain uses TRBV27 with TRBJ2-7, with TRBD2 as a possible D gene (7 bases). Looked up from germline, CDR1 is MNHEY and CDR2 is SMNVEV (reference sequence). CDR3 length equals 16 residues. The V gene lost 2 bases and the J gene lost 3 bases, with 17 bases spanning the gap. For the CDR3, the DNA is TGTGCCAGCAGTTTAATTGGACGGGGGGACAACTACGAGCAGTACTTC. It codes for CASSLIGRGDNYEQYF.

This clonotype was seen a handful of times. The V gene is TRBV28, the J gene TRBJ1-1, with D possibly matching TRBD1 (5 bases). This CDR3 is 14 amino acids long. Germline V gene sequence: CDR1 MDHEN, CDR2 SYDVKM. The V and J ends lost 6 bases and 2 bases respectively, with 13 bases between them. CDR3 sequence (DNA): TGTGCCAGCAGGCATCGACAGATTAACACTGAAGCTTTCTTT. Translation gives CASRHRQINTEAFF.

As for this clonotype: At one boundary the junction diverges from the germline segment, which might be a read error. The chain employs TRBV27 and TRBJ2-1, with 14 bases that match TRBD2. CDR1 MNHEY and CDR2 SMNVEV come from the germline V gene (reference sequence). The CDR3 runs to 15 residues. The CDR3 region is CVSRLAGGPANEQFF. CDR3 nucleotides: TGTGTCAGCAGACTAGCGGGGGGGCCAGCCAATGAGCAGTTCTTC.

This clonotype was seen ten or more times. The gene calls are TRBV7-2 and TRBJ1-1, with D tentatively TRBD1 (5 bases). The CDR3 covers 14 residues. The V end was cut by 0 bases, the J end by 8 bases, with 13 bases between. Germline lookup yields CDR1 SGHTA and CDR2 FQGNSA. The CDR3 sequence: CASSLARGSGEAFF. The CDR3 nucleotides read TGTGCCAGCAGCTTAGCGAGGGGTAGTGGGGAAGCTTTCTTT.

This clonotype was counted only a few times. The chain links TRBV4-1 to TRBJ1-1; TRBD1 might be the D (5 bases). CDR3 length: 15 amino acids. The germline V gene encodes CDR1 MGHRA and CDR2 YSYEKL. Deletions cut 0 bases from V and 5 bases from J, with 13 bases between. DNA of the CDR3: TGCGCCAGCAGCCAAGACAACCTGGAGGGGACTGAAGCTTTCTTT. Translating it yields CASSQDNLEGTEAFF.

The CDR3 region is CASSTPTRGYEQYV. In nucleotides, the CDR3 is TGTGCCAGCAGTACCCCTACGAGGGGCTACGAGCAGTACGTC. The rearrangement uses TRBV6-2 or TRBV6-3 and TRBJ2-7; the D call may be TRBD1 or TRBD2 (5 bases each). The V end lost 5 bases, the J end lost 3 bases, and 14 bases lay between the germline ends. Looked up from germline, CDR1 is MNHEY and CDR2 is SVGEGT. CDR3 length: 14 residues.

The J gene is TRBJ1-1, the V gene TRBV6-5; no clear D. The V gene lost 6 bases and the J gene lost 0 bases, with 8 bases spanning the gap. There are 13 residues in the CDR3. The germline V gene has CDR1 MNHEY and CDR2 SVGAGI. CDR3 DNA sequence: TGTGCCAGCAGGACAACATTGAACACTGAAGCTTTCTTT. It specifies CASRTTLNTEAFF.

The chain is built from TRBV7-9 and TRBJ2-1, with D perhaps TRBD2 (5 bases). There are 13 residues in the CDR3. V was trimmed by 1 base and J by 9 bases, leaving 10 bases between them. From germline, CDR1 is SEHNR and CDR2 FQNEAQ (reference sequence). The CDR3 region is CASSLVDYSEQFF. Written as DNA, the CDR3 is TGTGCCAGCAGCTTAGTAGACTACTCTGAGCAGTTCTTC.

This clonotype has a handful of counts. The V call is TRBV7-9, the J call TRBJ1-2; 9 nucleotides match TRBD1. The CDR3 has 14 amino acids. V shed 7 bases and J 4 bases; nucleotides not matched to a gene: 7. The germline CDR1 and CDR2 sequences are SEHNR and FQNEAQ (reference sequence). The CDR3 spells CASTIVGQGYGYTF. The CDR3 coding sequence is TGTGCCAGCACCATTGTGGGACAGGGCTATGGCTACACCTTC.

This clonotype was seen repeatedly, ten times or more. The chain is built from TRBV7-2 and TRBJ2-7, with 12 bases lining up with TRBD2. Germline loops: CDR1 SGHTA, CDR2 FQGNSA. The J segment lost 0 bases and the V segment lost 5 bases, leaving 5 bases of the junction unmatched. The CDR3 covers 16 residues. CDR3 sequence reads: CASSTSGGFFSYEQYF. In nucleotides, the CDR3 is TGTGCCAGCAGCACTAGCGGGGGGTTCTTCTCCTACGAGCAGTACTTC.

This clonotype was seen just once. The chain employs TRBV20-1 and TRBJ1-1; D possibly corresponds to TRBD1 (5 bases). Trimming left V 1 base short and J 1 base short, with 13 bases between. This CDR3 comprises 15 residues. Germline-derived CDR1 and CDR2 are DFQATT and SNEGSKA (reference sequence). For the CDR3, the DNA is TGCAGTGCTAGAGGCCCGACAGTGAAGAACACTGAAGCTTTCTTT. Protein product: CSARGPTVKNTEAFF.

The chain recombines TRBV12-3 or TRBV12-4 with TRBJ2-4, with D maybe TRBD1 (5 bases). The CDR3 contains 16 residues. Trimming left V 3 bases short and J 1 base short, with 13 bases between. CDR3 sequence reads: CASSFRPPGAKNIQYF. In nucleotides, the CDR3 is TGTGCCAGCAGTTTCAGACCTCCAGGGGCCAAAAACATTCAGTACTTC.

The gene calls are TRBV2 and TRBJ1-5; weak D call: TRBD1 (6 bases). V lost 6 bases to trimming and J lost 5 bases, with 20 bases between them. The germline V gene encodes CDR1 SNHLY and CDR2 FYNNEI. This CDR3 contains 16 residues. The CDR3 loop reads CASRDPGQMPDQPQHF. DNA for the CDR3: TGTGCCAGCAGGGATCCGGGACAAATGCCAGATCAGCCCCAGCATTTT.

This clonotype showed up just a few times. The rearrangement uses TRBV4-3 and TRBJ2-3; 13 positions agree with TRBD2. The J segment lost 2 bases and the V segment lost 0 bases, leaving 8 bases of the junction unmatched. From germline, CDR1 is LGHNA and CDR2 YSLEER. CDR3 length: 19 amino acids. The CDR3 DNA follows: TGCGCCAGCAGCCAAGACGGACACACTAGCGGGGGGGACACAGATACGCAGTATTTT. Encoded protein: CASSQDGHTSGGDTDTQYF.

V gene TRBV10-3 combines with J gene TRBJ2-7; D unresolved. The V end was cut by 0 bases, the J end by 4 bases, with 4 bases between. The CDR3 runs to 12 residues. Germline V gene sequence: CDR1 ENHRY, CDR2 SYGVKD. The CDR3 here is CAISESDYEQYV. The CDR3 DNA is TGTGCCATCAGTGAGTCCGATTACGAGCAGTACGTC.

The chain links TRBV5-6 to TRBJ1-1, with D perhaps matching TRBD1 (6 bases). Trimming shortened V by 9 bases and J by 2 bases, and 17 bases separated the two germline ends. The CDR3 runs 14 residues. Germline-derived CDR1 and CDR2 are SGHDT and YYEEEE. CDR3 protein: CATQRRGYNTEAFF. CDR3 DNA sequence: TGTGCCACCCAAAGGAGGGGGTACAACACTGAAGCTTTCTTT.

The genes are TRBV7-6 and TRBJ1-1; TRBD1 agrees at 11 bases. The junction had 8 bases not matched to a gene; V was cut back by 1 base and J by 1 base. CDR3 size: 18 residues. The germline V gene encodes CDR1 SGHVS and CDR2 FNYEAQ. The CDR3 region is CASSLVWTGGERNTEAFF. CDR3 nucleotide sequence: TGTGCCAGCAGCTTAGTCTGGACAGGGGGCGAGAGGAACACTGAAGCTTTCTTT.

This clonotype has just a few counts. J is TRBJ2-1 and V is TRBV5-1; TRBD2 matches at 12 bases. V gave up 0 bases and J gave up 7 bases; unmatched junction bases: 2. CDR1 is SGHRS and CDR2 is YFSETQ in the germline V gene. The CDR3 extends over 15 amino acids. The CDR3 bases are TGCGCCAGCAGCTTGGCCCTAGCGGGGGGGAATGAGCAGTTCTTC. Translated, it gives CASSLALAGGNEQFF.

This chain links TRBV15 with TRBJ2-3; TRBD1 agrees at 11 bases. V gave up 3 bases and J gave up 8 bases; unmatched junction bases: 10. CDR1 is LNHNV and CDR2 is YYDKDF in the germline V gene (reference sequence). This CDR3 has 16 amino acids. CDR3 sequence (DNA): TGTGCCACCAGCAGCCGGACAGGGGGCCACTTCGGTACGCAGTATTTT. Translating it yields CATSSRTGGHFGTQYF.

The chain is built from TRBV25-1 and TRBJ1-6; D unresolved. Germline CDR1 MGHDK, CDR2 SYGVNS. V was pared by 6 bases and J by 3 bases, with 15 bases between. There are 16 residues in the CDR3. CDR3 residues: CASRMDGSLYNSPLHF. In DNA form, the CDR3 reads TGTGCCAGCAGAATGGACGGAAGCCTCTATAATTCACCCCTCCACTTT.

The V call is TRBV12-3 or TRBV12-4, the J call TRBJ1-5; unclear D gene. V gave up 3 bases and J gave up 7 bases, with 13 bases separating them. This CDR3 spans 14 amino acids. The CDR3 nucleotides read TGTGCCAGCAGTTTTTTGGCCGCAGGCCAGCCCCAGCATTTT. Translation gives CASSFLAAGQPQHF.

In this sample, this clonotype turned up a few times. The V call is TRBV7-8, the J call TRBJ2-2, with TRBD2 matching 11 bases. The CDR3 spans 17 residues. Unmatched junction bases numbered 7, after V lost 3 bases and J lost 4 bases. Germline CDR1 SGHVS, CDR2 FQNEAQ. This chain's CDR3 is CASSFATSGGATGELFF. In DNA form, the CDR3 reads TGTGCCAGCAGCTTTGCTACTAGCGGGGGTGCCACCGGGGAGCTGTTTTTT.

This clonotype has only a few counts. The V call is TRBV5-6, the J call TRBJ2-5; no clear D gene. V lost 2 bases, J lost 3 bases, and 8 bases lay in between. This CDR3 comprises 13 residues. The germline CDR1 and CDR2 sequences are SGHDT and YYEEEE. Here the CDR3 DNA reads TGTGCCAGCAGCTTAATAGAGGAAGAGACCCAGTACTTC. As protein: CASSLIEEETQYF.